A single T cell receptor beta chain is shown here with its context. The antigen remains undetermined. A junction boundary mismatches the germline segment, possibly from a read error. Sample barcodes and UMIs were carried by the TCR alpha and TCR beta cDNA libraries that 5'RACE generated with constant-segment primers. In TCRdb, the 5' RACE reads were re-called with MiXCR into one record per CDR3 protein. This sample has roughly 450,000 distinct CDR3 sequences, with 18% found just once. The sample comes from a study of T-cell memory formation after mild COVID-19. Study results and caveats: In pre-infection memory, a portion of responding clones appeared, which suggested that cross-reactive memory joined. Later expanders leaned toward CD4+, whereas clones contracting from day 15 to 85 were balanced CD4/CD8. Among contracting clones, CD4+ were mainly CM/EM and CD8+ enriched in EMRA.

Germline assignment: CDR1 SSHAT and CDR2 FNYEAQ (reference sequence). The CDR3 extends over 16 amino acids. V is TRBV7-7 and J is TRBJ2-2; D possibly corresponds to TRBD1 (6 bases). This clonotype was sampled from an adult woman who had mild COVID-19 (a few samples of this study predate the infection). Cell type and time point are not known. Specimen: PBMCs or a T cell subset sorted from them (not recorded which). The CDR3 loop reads CASSLTGTSPTGELFF. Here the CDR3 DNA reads TGTGCTAGCAGCTTAACCGGGACAAGTCCCACCGGGGAGCTGTTTTTT.